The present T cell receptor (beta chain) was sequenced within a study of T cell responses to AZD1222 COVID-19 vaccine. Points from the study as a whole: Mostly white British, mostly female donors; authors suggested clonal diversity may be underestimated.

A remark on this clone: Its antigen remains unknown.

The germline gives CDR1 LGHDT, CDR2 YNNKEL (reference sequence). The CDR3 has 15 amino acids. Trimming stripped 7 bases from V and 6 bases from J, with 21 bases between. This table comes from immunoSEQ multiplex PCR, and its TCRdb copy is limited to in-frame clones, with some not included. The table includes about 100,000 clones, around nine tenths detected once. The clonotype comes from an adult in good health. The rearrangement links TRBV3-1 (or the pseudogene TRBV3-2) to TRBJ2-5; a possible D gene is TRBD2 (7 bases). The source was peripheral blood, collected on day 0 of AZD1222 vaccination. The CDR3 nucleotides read TGTGCCAGCACCCTTATCCGGGGGGCCCGGAAGACCCAGTACTTC. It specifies CASTLIRGARKTQYF.